Below are 28 T cell receptor beta chains sequenced from a single sample in a study of control samples from healthy donors and cancer patients. Produced via immunoSEQ multiplex PCR; TCRdb's table is partial and in-frame only. The data hold around 89,000 clones, with roughly four fifths observed a single time. Sequenced sample: blood. The receptor set was obtained from an older woman in good health.

CDR3 sequence (DNA): TGTGCCAGCAGTCACCGGGACGGGTATAATTCACCCCTCCACTTT. Amino acids: CASSHRDGYNSPLHF. The genes are TRBV27 and TRBJ1-6; tentative D call: TRBD1 (5 bases). The ends were cut back, 5 bases at V and 4 bases at J, with 12 bases in the middle. Germline V gives CDR1 MNHEY, CDR2 SMNVEV (reference sequence). This CDR3 is 15 amino acids long.

The chain carries TRBV9 and TRBJ2-5; 10 positions agree with TRBD2. J was trimmed by 5 bases and V by 6 bases; bases with no gene match: 10. This CDR3 has 15 residues. CDR1 SGDLS and CDR2 YYNGEE come from the germline V gene. CDR3 bases: TGTGCCAGCAATGAGCGGGGGGGCAGTTTCGAGACCCAGTACTTC. Amino acids: CASNERGGSFETQYF.

The chain employs TRBV9 and TRBJ2-7; D unresolved. The CDR3 is 14 amino acids. Germline CDR1 is SGDLS and CDR2 is YYNGEE. Trimming cost V 1 base and J 4 bases, with 12 bases left between them. The chain's CDR3 is CASSVRILRYEQYF. The CDR3 DNA reads TGTGCCAGCAGCGTAAGGATTCTCCGGTACGAGCAGTACTTC.

The V call is TRBV7-2, the J call TRBJ1-4; the D gene is possibly TRBD1 (5 bases). This CDR3 is 15 amino acids long. Germline V lookup: CDR1 SGHTA, CDR2 FQGNSA. V was pared by 5 bases and J by 1 base, with 11 bases between. CDR3 sequence (DNA): TGTGCCAGCAGCCCCTCGAGGGGAACTAATGAAAAACTGTTTTTT. Encoded protein: CASSPSRGTNEKLFF.

This clone has a single count. The chain is built from TRBV6-5 and TRBJ2-3; no clear D. Germline-derived CDR1 and CDR2 are MNHEY and SVGAGI. The V and J ends lost 7 bases and 2 bases respectively, with 13 bases between them. The CDR3 is 14 residues long. The CDR3 here is CASKVAQDTDTQYF. The CDR3 DNA is TGTGCCAGCAAGGTAGCTCAGGACACAGATACGCAGTATTTT.

The chain has TRBV10-2 and TRBJ1-4; 9 bases map to TRBD1. The CDR3 loop spans 13 amino acids. Germline assignment: CDR1 WSHSY and CDR2 SAAADI. Trimming took 3 bases from V and 7 from J; bases not matched to a gene: 0. This CDR3 is CASSEQGAEKLFF. The DNA for the CDR3 is TGCGCCAGCAGTGAACAGGGGGCTGAAAAACTGTTTTTT.

This clone showed up just once. This chain joins TRBV2 and TRBJ2-1; 7 bases match TRBD2. The CDR3 runs 12 residues. Per the germline V gene, CDR1 is SNHLY and CDR2 is FYNNEI. Unmatched junction bases numbered 9, after V lost 5 bases and J lost 14 bases. This CDR3 is CASSRREGQKFF. The DNA of the CDR3 is TGTGCCAGCAGTCGGAGGGAGGGCCAGAAGTTCTTC.

The chain couples TRBV7-9 to TRBJ1-4; D perhaps matches TRBD1 (6 bases). Trimming shortened V by 2 bases and J by 0 bases, and 16 bases separated the two germline ends. The CDR3 covers 18 residues. Germline V CDR1 and CDR2: SEHNR, FQNEAQ (reference sequence). The CDR3 spells CASSLPPGTYATNEKLFF. The CDR3 bases are TGTGCCAGCAGCTTACCTCCCGGGACATATGCAACTAATGAAAAACTGTTTTTT.

This chain uses TRBV3-1 (or the pseudogene TRBV3-2) with TRBJ1-6; 8 positions agree with TRBD1. Germline V CDR1 and CDR2: LGHDT, YNNKEL (reference sequence). Unmatched junction bases numbered 7, after V lost 6 bases and J lost 9 bases. This CDR3 comprises 14 residues. The CDR3 protein is CASRGQANSSPLHF. The CDR3 bases are TGTGCCAGCAGGGGACAGGCCAACTCTTCACCCCTCCACTTT.

This chain links TRBV29-1 with TRBJ2-7; TRBD2 matches at 16 bases. The CDR3 runs to 13 residues. V lost 7 bases to trimming and J lost 7 bases; unmatched junction nucleotides: 4. Looked up from germline, CDR1 is SQVTM and CDR2 is ANQGSEA. The CDR3 DNA is TGCAGCGGGGGACTAGCGGGAGGGCGAGAGCAGTACTTC. Amino acids: CSGGLAGGREQYF.

This clone came up once. The genes are TRBV6-5 and TRBJ2-5; TRBD1 agrees at 8 bases. V gave up 4 bases and J gave up 5 bases; unmatched junction bases: 6. CDR3 length: 14 residues. In germline, CDR1 is MNHEY, CDR2 SVGAGI. The CDR3 spells CASSSGGAGETQYF. The CDR3 DNA follows: TGTGCCAGCAGTTCAGGGGGCGCGGGGGAGACCCAGTACTTC.

The chain joins TRBV6-2 or TRBV6-3 to TRBJ2-1; 9 nucleotides line up with TRBD1. Germline assignment: CDR1 MNHEY and CDR2 SVGEGT. The CDR3 has 16 amino acids. Trimming took 2 bases from V and 7 from J; bases not matched to a gene: 9. The DNA of the CDR3 is TGTGCCAGCAGTTACCCAACAGGGGGCGTATTGAATGAGCAGTTCTTC. Protein sequence: CASSYPTGGVLNEQFF.

In its sample, this clone was seen a few times. The CDR3, as DNA: TGTGCCAGCGCCAGGGGGGGCAATCAGCCCCAGCATTTT. Translated, it gives CASARGGNQPQHF. The chain links TRBV12-3 or TRBV12-4 to TRBJ1-5; 7 bases align to TRBD1. V was clipped by 8 bases and J by 2 bases; unmatched bases: 3. The CDR3 consists of 13 residues.

This rearrangement joins TRBV18 to TRBJ1-1; D not resolved. The CDR3 runs 13 residues. Germline values: CDR1 KGHSH, CDR2 LQKENI. V was pared by 4 bases and J by 2 bases, with 8 bases between. The CDR3, as DNA: TGTGCCAGCTCACGGAGTGTTAACACTGAAGCTTTCTTT. Protein sequence: CASSRSVNTEAFF.

The CDR3 here is CASSQTGTSDYNEQFF. The CDR3 bases are TGTGCCAGCAGCCAGACCGGGACTAGCGACTACAATGAGCAGTTCTTC. The chain combines TRBV3-1 (or the pseudogene TRBV3-2) with TRBJ2-1, with TRBD2 matching over 10 bases. Germline values: CDR1 LGHDT, CDR2 YNNKEL (reference sequence). V trimming: 3 bases; J trimming: 3 bases; junction bases outside the gene matches: 5. CDR3 size: 16 residues.

As DNA, the CDR3 is TGTGCCAGCAGCTTAGGCCCTTTGAGCGAGCAGTACTTC. Encoded protein: CASSLGPLSEQYF. V is TRBV7-9 and J is TRBJ2-7; no firm D call. The CDR3 sequence is 13 residues long. V was cut by 1 base and J by 6 bases, with 10 bases left in between. CDR1 is SEHNR, CDR2 FQNEAQ, per germline (reference sequence).

There are a few counts of this clone. The chain recombines TRBV5-1 with TRBJ1-3; TRBD1 aligns across 7 bases. V shed 3 bases, J shed 4 bases, and the junction held 4 bases outside the gene matches. Germline V lookup: CDR1 SGHRS, CDR2 YFSETQ. The CDR3 contains 14 residues. CDR3 nucleotides: TGCGCCAGCAGCTCTGGGACAGTCGGAAACACCATATATTTT. This gives the protein CASSSGTVGNTIYF.

This sequence joins TRBV19 and TRBJ2-7, with D possibly TRBD1 on 5 matching bases. There are 14 residues in the CDR3. Trimming stripped 10 bases from V and 1 base from J, with 17 bases between. Germline V CDR1 and CDR2: LNHDA, SQIVND (reference sequence). The CDR3 protein is CATARQFGSYEQYF. The CDR3 nucleotides are TGTGCCACGGCGCGACAGTTTGGTTCCTACGAGCAGTACTTC.

The chain is built from TRBV4-3 and TRBJ2-5; 7 bases fit TRBD1. Germline V gene lookup returns CDR1 LGHNA and CDR2 YSLEER. J gave up 9 bases and V 4 bases, and 14 bases lay outside the gene matches. The CDR3 sequence is 15 residues long. CDR3 sequence (DNA): TGCGCCAGCAGCCCGGGACAGCTCCCAAAGGTTGCCCAGTACTTC. As protein: CASSPGQLPKVAQYF.

V is TRBV5-8 and J is TRBJ2-1, with D perhaps matching TRBD2 (5 bases). Germline V CDR1 and CDR2: SGHTS, YDEGEE. Trimming cost V 0 bases and J 0 bases, with 7 bases left between them. This CDR3 has 15 residues. The CDR3 loop reads CASSLGLSSYNEQFF. CDR3 nucleotides: TGTGCCAGCAGCTTGGGACTATCCTCCTACAATGAGCAGTTCTTC.

The rearrangement links TRBV11-3 to TRBJ2-7, with 8 bases that match TRBD2. The CDR3 contains 16 residues. V lost 1 base to trimming and J lost 3 bases; unmatched junction nucleotides: 8. Germline V CDR1 and CDR2: SGHNT, YENEEA. In DNA form, the CDR3 reads TGTGCCAGCAGCTTAGGAGAGGGCGGGGGGATCTACGAGCAGTACTTC. The encoded protein is CASSLGEGGGIYEQYF.

The rearrangement joins TRBV5-1 to TRBJ1-1; D uncertain. V was pared by 7 bases and J by 1 base, with 11 bases between. The germline V gene has CDR1 SGHRS and CDR2 YFSETQ. The CDR3 is 13 amino acids. CDR3 coding DNA: TGCGCCAGCCGGCGGGAAGGGAACACTGAAGCTTTCTTT. This sequence encodes CASRREGNTEAFF.

This sequence joins TRBV11-3 and TRBJ2-3; D is unclear. Germline CDR1 reads SGHNT; CDR2 reads YENEEA. Between the trimmed V and J ends, which lost 0 bases and 2 bases, there was a span of 3 bases. The CDR3 has 13 residues. For the CDR3, the DNA is TGTGCCAGCAGCTTAGATCCCACAGATACGCAGTATTTT. Amino acids: CASSLDPTDTQYF.

This clone appeared a few times. The gene calls are TRBV10-2 and TRBJ1-1; D not resolved. V was shortened by 5 bases and J by 1 base, with 11 bases between the two germline ends. The germline V gene encodes CDR1 WSHSY and CDR2 SAAADI. CDR3 size: 14 residues. The CDR3 nucleotides are TGCGCCAGCAGTACCACGGGCGGGAACACTGAAGCTTTCTTT. It yields the protein CASSTTGGNTEAFF.

The rearrangement joins TRBV5-1 to TRBJ2-3; D unresolved. The germline gives CDR1 SGHRS, CDR2 YFSETQ. The CDR3 is made up of 12 amino acids. The V and J ends lost 4 bases and 6 bases respectively, with 9 bases between them. The CDR3 DNA follows: TGCGCCAGCAGCCCGGTAGGCGATACGCAGTATTTT. This codes for CASSPVGDTQYF.

V and J are TRBV28 and TRBJ1-2; weak D call: TRBD1 (6 bases). Per germline, CDR1 MDHEN and CDR2 SYDVKM. The CDR3 has 13 amino acids. The V gene lost 7 bases and the J gene lost 1 base, with 10 bases spanning the gap. CDR3 coding DNA: TGTGCCAGCACTCAGGACAGTAACTATGGCTACACCTTC. Protein product: CASTQDSNYGYTF.

This chain uses TRBV4-3 with TRBJ2-6; tentative D call: TRBD2 (5 bases). The CDR3 is 18 residues long. V lost 3 bases, J lost 1 base, and 16 bases lay in between. Germline loops: CDR1 LGHNA, CDR2 YSLEER. The DNA of the CDR3 is TGCGCCAGCAGCCAGTCACTCGGGGATGTGTCTGGGGCCAACGTCCTGACTTTC. Its protein is CASSQSLGDVSGANVLTF.

This clone has only a few counts. The chain links TRBV2 to TRBJ2-7; D is uncertain. V was clipped by 4 bases and J by 6 bases, with 13 bases between them. The CDR3 loop spans 13 amino acids. Germline CDR1 is SNHLY and CDR2 is FYNNEI. The CDR3 DNA is TGTGCCAGCAGTGTTGCCCCTAGTGGCGAGCAGTACTTC. Translating it yields CASSVAPSGEQYF.